This is a list of T cell receptor beta chains from one sample in a study of T-cell memory formation after mild COVID-19. MiXCR was run by TCRdb on the 5' RACE reads, yielding one entry per CDR3 protein. The sample carries about 110,000 distinct CDR3 sequences, around 15% recorded once. The specimen sequenced was PBMCs or a T cell subset sorted from them (not recorded which). The source is an adult woman who had mild COVID-19 (a few samples of this study predate the infection). Cell type and time point are not known. Each CDR3 is given with its conserved first and last residue. D genes are given only for firm matches. Clone size is not always given. Where it is, it says once, few, many or a class for expanded clones.

NA | TRBJ1-4 | TRBV12-3/TRBV12-4 | NA | CASSIHSEKEKLFF | TGTGCCAGCAGTATCCACAGTGAGAAGGAAAAACTGTTTTTT
TRBD1 | TRBJ1-5 | TRBV27 | few | CASRQGGGQPQHF | TGTGCCAGCCGACAGGGGGGCGGTCAGCCCCAGCATTTT
NA | TRBJ2-5 | TRBV7-9 | few | CASMGEWETQYF | TGTGCCAGCATGGGGGAATGGGAGACCCAGTACTTC
NA | TRBJ1-1 | TRBV9 | few | CASSVDGVLGTEAFF | TGTGCCAGCAGCGTAGACGGGGTATTGGGAACTGAAGCTTTCTTT
TRBD2 | TRBJ2-1 | TRBV27 | NA | CASSLPSSGNNEQFF | TGTGCCAGCAGTCTACCATCTAGCGGGAATAATGAGCAGTTCTTC
NA | TRBJ2-2 | TRBV20-1 | NA | CSAPTWGGELFF | TGCAGTGCTCCTACTTGGGGCGGGGAGCTGTTTTTT
TRBD1 | TRBJ2-3 | TRBV7-9 | NA | CASSWTGGSSTDTQYF | TGTGCCAGCAGCTGGACAGGGGGTTCTAGCACAGATACGCAGTATTTT
NA | TRBJ2-5 | TRBV7-6 | NA | CASSPLARSQETQYF | TGTGCCAGCAGCCCCTTAGCGCGCTCTCAAGAGACCCAGTACTTC
NA | TRBJ2-5 | TRBV9 | NA | CASSVPTGEGETQYF | TGTGCCAGCAGCGTCCCGACAGGGGAGGGAGAGACCCAGTACTTC
NA | TRBJ2-7 | TRBV12-3/TRBV12-4 | NA | CASSFRTDYEQYF | TGTGCCAGCAGTTTCAGGACAGACTACGAGCAGTACTTC
NA | TRBJ2-5 | TRBV20-1 | many | CSARGVGAVYQETQYF | TGCAGTGCTAGAGGGGTGGGTGCGGTGTACCAAGAGACCCAGTACTTC
NA | TRBJ1-1 | TRBV19 | NA | CATSWGTEAFF | TGTGCCACCTCCTGGGGGACTGAAGCTTTCTTT
TRBD2 | TRBJ2-3 | TRBV7-9 | few | CASSQTSGRPSSTDTQYF | TGTGCCAGCAGCCAGACTAGCGGGAGGCCTTCTAGCACAGATACGCAGTATTTT
NA | TRBJ2-7 | TRBV12-3/TRBV12-4 | few | CASSLAGLADLSYEQYF | TGTGCCAGCAGTTTAGCTGGTCTAGCCGACCTCTCCTACGAGCAGTACTTC
NA | TRBJ1-1 | TRBV7-9 | few | CASSPGFPPEAFF | TGTGCCAGCAGCCCGGGATTTCCCCCTGAAGCTTTCTTT
NA | TRBJ1-1 | TRBV9 | NA | CASSVAGGLNTEAFF | TGTGCCAGCAGCGTAGCTGGGGGCCTCAACACTGAAGCTTTCTTT
NA | TRBJ2-2 | TRBV4-2 | few | CASQLGASNTGELFF | TGTGCCTCGCAGCTAGGGGCTTCGAACACCGGGGAGCTGTTTTTT
TRBD1 | TRBJ1-5 | TRBV10-3 | few | CAISVGTGNQPQHF | TGTGCCATCAGTGTAGGGACAGGCAATCAGCCCCAGCATTTT
NA | TRBJ2-1 | TRBV4-3 | few | CASSQGFRASGEQFF | TGCGCCAGCAGCCAAGGGTTTAGAGCTTCCGGTGAGCAGTTCTTC
NA | TRBJ2-7 | TRBV13 | NA | CASSLGVESSYEQYF | TGTGCCAGCAGCTTAGGGGTAGAGAGCTCCTACGAGCAGTACTTC
NA | TRBJ1-2 | TRBV15 | NA | CATSRSSGTADDGYTF | TGTGCCACCAGCAGATCCTCCGGGACGGCTGACGATGGCTACACCTTC
NA | TRBJ2-7 | TRBV5-5 | NA | CASSSGRTYEQYF | TGTGCCAGCAGCTCGGGGAGGACCTACGAGCAGTACTTC
TRBD2 | TRBJ2-7 | TRBV3-1 | few | CASSSGTGTTPYAQYF | TGTGCCAGCAGCTCCGGTACCGGGACTACACCCTACGCGCAGTACTTC
NA | TRBJ1-5 | TRBV5-6 | NA | CASSSGGYSNQPQHF | TGTGCCAGCAGCTCGGGGGGTTATAGCAATCAGCCCCAGCATTTT
TRBD2 | TRBJ2-5 | TRBV19 | few | CASSPSGGETQYF | TGTGCCAGTAGTCCCTCGGGGGGGGAGACCCAGTACTTC
TRBD2 | TRBJ2-3 | TRBV27 | NA | CASSHRGGPLDTQYF | TGTGCCAGCAGTCATCGGGGGGGCCCTTTAGATACGCAGTATTTT
TRBD1 | TRBJ2-7 | TRBV6-5 | few | CASRGQYEQYF | TGTGCCAGCAGGGGACAGTACGAGCAGTACTTC
NA | TRBJ1-1 | TRBV7-8 | NA | CASSYPRGDTEAFF | TGTGCCAGCAGCTACCCCAGGGGTGACACTGAAGCTTTCTTT
NA | TRBJ2-5 | TRBV9 | NA | CASSPAPVETQYF | TGTGCCAGCAGCCCGGCCCCGGTAGAGACCCAGTACTTC
TRBD2 | TRBJ2-3 | TRBV12-3/TRBV12-4 | NA | CASSTVYGGRLAGARNPDTQYF | TGTGCCAGCAGTACCGTATATGGGGGGCGGCTAGCGGGAGCTAGAAACCCAGATACGCAGTATTTT
NA | TRBJ2-5 | TRBV9 | NA | CASSVAGTGETQYF | TGTGCCAGCAGCGTAGCCGGGACCGGGGAGACCCAGTACTTC
NA | TRBJ1-2 | TRBV15 | NA | CATSRESAGGYTF | TGTGCCACCAGCAGAGAATCCGCGGGAGGCTACACCTTC
TRBD2 | TRBJ2-3 | TRBV13 | few | CASSPRLAARTDTQYF | TGTGCCAGCAGCCCGCGACTAGCGGCCCGCACAGATACGCAGTATTTT
NA | TRBJ2-1 | TRBV4-1 | NA | CASSPLTRGRYYNEQFF | TGCGCCAGCAGCCCATTGACTAGGGGGCGATACTACAATGAGCAGTTCTTC
TRBD1 | TRBJ2-5 | TRBV20-1 | few | CSARETGGLGETQYF | TGCAGTGCTAGAGAAACAGGGGGGTTGGGTGAGACCCAGTACTTC
NA | TRBJ2-1 | TRBV29-1 | few | CSVATLESGYNEQFF | TGCAGCGTTGCCACACTTGAGTCGGGATACAATGAGCAGTTCTTC